This paragraph reports one T cell receptor (beta chain). The antigen is unknown. The entry originates in a study of identical twins. Overall study results and limits: Monozygotic twins shared more out-of-frame TCR alpha than recombination models predicted. Invariant MAIT and iNKT cells are populations that could partly confound zero-insertion analyses.

cDNA molecules carried unique molecular identifiers, and template switching added a universal primer site. TCRdb independently ran MiXCR on the 5' RACE reads; one entry per CDR3 protein. This sample has nearly 900,000 distinct CDR3 sequences, with around an eighth found just once. Separately, the same data were catalogued under a study of yellow fever vaccine responses in identical twins.

Sequenced input: PBMCs. This clonotype originated in a woman in her late teens or twenties in good health.

CDR3 DNA sequence: TGTGCCAGCAGCATCGGGACAGGGGGCTACGAGCAGTACTTC. Amino acids: CASSIGTGGYEQYF. J is TRBJ2-7 and V is TRBV11-2; 11 nucleotides align to TRBD1. V dropped 5 bases and J dropped 3; count of bases not matched to a gene: 3. The CDR3 is made up of 14 amino acids. From germline, CDR1 is SGHAT and CDR2 FQNNGV.